This T cell receptor (beta chain) was documented in a study of blood T cell repertoires in COVID-19. Across the study: PBMCs, B-cell-depleted T cells, or T cells were the source of the cDNA or gDNA that made up the material.

V lost 6 bases to trimming and J lost 1 base, with 9 bases between them. This CDR3 spans 13 amino acids. This clone turned up a few times. Authors' analysis steps: It was from reference gene primer amplification that nucleated cell counts were estimated. Data came from immunoSEQ multiplex PCR; TCRdb stores just in-frame clones and leaves some out. The DNA gave D and trimming, while V, J and clone size come from that table. The sample has about 220,000 clones, roughly 80% seen once. This rearrangement joins TRBV12-3 or TRBV12-4 to TRBJ1-1; unclear D gene. Sequencing input: PBMCs or T cells enriched from blood (not recorded which). The receptor comes from a woman aged 40 to 50 with acute COVID-19. CDR3 loop: CASSYLPNTEAFF. DNA for the CDR3: TGTGCCAGCAGCTATTTGCCGAACACTGAAGCTTTCTTT.